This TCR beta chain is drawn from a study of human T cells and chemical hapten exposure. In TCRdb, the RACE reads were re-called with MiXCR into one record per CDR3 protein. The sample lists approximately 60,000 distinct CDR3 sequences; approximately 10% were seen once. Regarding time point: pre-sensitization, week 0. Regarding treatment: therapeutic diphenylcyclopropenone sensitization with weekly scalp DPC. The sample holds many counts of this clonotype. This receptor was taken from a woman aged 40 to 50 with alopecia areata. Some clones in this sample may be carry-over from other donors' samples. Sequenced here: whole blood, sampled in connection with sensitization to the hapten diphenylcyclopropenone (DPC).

The CDR3 DNA follows: TGTGCCAGCAGCTTAGGGTTGAGGGTGAGGGACACTGAAGCTTTCTTT. Protein product: CASSLGLRVRDTEAFF. The chain uses TRBV7-8 and TRBJ1-1; D uncertain. Germline V gene sequence: CDR1 SGHVS, CDR2 FQNEAQ. The length of the CDR3 is 16 residues. The V and J ends lost 1 base and 3 bases respectively, with 15 bases between them.